The present T cell receptor (beta chain) was sequenced within a study of T cell responses to AZD1222 COVID-19 vaccine. Generated by immunoSEQ multiplex PCR, the TCRdb table keeps only in-frame clones and is missing some. Here the sample spans some 120,000 clones, roughly 90% being singletons. This sequence originates from an adult in good health. Sequencing used peripheral blood, obtained on day 0 of AZD1222 vaccination.

As DNA, the CDR3 is TGTGCCAGCAGCTTAGGCACCCGAGCGGAGACCCAGTACTTC. This codes for CASSLGTRAETQYF. The rearrangement uses TRBV7-2 and TRBJ2-5; no reliable D call. Looked up from germline, CDR1 is SGHTA and CDR2 is FQGNSA. Trimming cost V 1 base and J 5 bases, with 11 bases left between them. The CDR3 has 14 residues.